The 21 T cell receptor beta chains in this list originate from one sample, sequenced in a study of human T cells and chemical hapten exposure. Time point denoted: patch test 2, 6 weeks after DPC sensitization. Noted treatment: therapeutic diphenylcyclopropenone sensitization with weekly scalp DPC. TCRdb used MiXCR to reprocess the RACE reads, holding one entry per CDR3 protein. The profile shows roughly 30,000 distinct CDR3 sequences, 8% to 9.5% of them singletons. Material: whole blood, obtained in connection with sensitization to the hapten diphenylcyclopropenone (DPC). The receptors were sampled from a man aged 25-45 years with alopecia areata. Some clones in this sample may be carry-over from other donors' samples.

The chain carries TRBV19 and TRBJ1-5; D possibly corresponds to TRBD1 (6 bases). V lost 0 bases to trimming and J lost 7 bases, with 13 bases between them. Germline CDR1 LNHDA, CDR2 SQIVND (reference sequence). The CDR3 totals 15 residues. The CDR3 DNA sequence: TGTGCCAGTAGTATAGATAGCAGGGGTGAACAGCCCCAGCATTTT. This encodes CASSIDSRGEQPQHF.

This rearrangement joins TRBV20-1 to TRBJ2-3, with a possible D match to TRBD2 (5 bases). The CDR3 runs to 13 residues. Trimming removed 6 bases from V and 2 bases from J, with 12 bases in between. Germline assignment: CDR1 DFQATT and CDR2 SNEGSKA (reference sequence). CDR3 nucleotide sequence: TGCAGTGCCAGCGGTACCTTCACAGATACGCAGTATTTT. As protein: CSASGTFTDTQYF.

The chain joins TRBV18 to TRBJ2-3, with TRBD2 matching over 9 bases. The ends lost 3 bases at V and 2 bases at J; junction bases unmatched: 6. Germline CDR1 reads KGHSH; CDR2 reads LQKENI. The CDR3 has 16 residues. This CDR3 reads CASSPLAGGPTDTQYF. The CDR3 bases are TGTGCCAGCTCACCCCTGGCGGGGGGGCCCACAGATACGCAGTATTTT.

This clonotype was counted many times. This chain joins TRBV18 and TRBJ2-6, with 12 bases aligning to TRBD1. The CDR3 has 17 amino acids. The V gene end was trimmed by 2 bases and the J gene end by 2 bases; junction bases not matched to a gene: 1. Germline values: CDR1 KGHSH, CDR2 LQKENI. The chain's CDR3 is CASSPGTGGPGANVLTF. The CDR3 DNA reads TGTGCCAGCTCACCAGGGACAGGGGGCCCTGGGGCCAACGTCCTGACTTTC.

This clonotype was detected many times. The chain is built from TRBV6-5 and TRBJ2-7; a possible D gene is TRBD1 (6 bases). The CDR3 sequence is 13 residues long. V gave up 3 bases and J gave up 5 bases, with 11 bases separating them. CDR1 MNHEY and CDR2 SVGAGI come from the germline V gene. CDR3 bases: TGTGCCAGCAGTTATGGCAGGGGCCACGAGCAGTACTTC. Translated, it gives CASSYGRGHEQYF.

This clonotype has ten or more counts. The chain links TRBV12-3 or TRBV12-4 to TRBJ2-1; D could derive from TRBD1 or TRBD2 (5 bases each). With 6 bases removed from V and 0 bases from J, the gap between germline ends came to 9 bases. The CDR3 has 14 residues. CDR3 loop: CASSPGPSYNEQFF. In DNA form, the CDR3 reads TGTGCCAGCAGCCCGGGGCCCTCCTACAATGAGCAGTTCTTC.

This clonotype was seen at least ten times. The rearrangement uses TRBV6-1 and TRBJ1-4; D gene ambiguous. The CDR3 contains 15 residues. Trimming pared 2 bases from V and 6 bases from J, leaving 13 bases between. Germline CDR1 reads MNHNS; CDR2 reads SASEGT. Here the CDR3 DNA reads TGTGCCAGCAGTGAAAATTTGGCGGGCGATGAAAAACTGTTTTTT. Translated, it gives CASSENLAGDEKLFF.

This clonotype was observed a few times. The chain carries TRBV5-1 and TRBJ1-5, with 9 nucleotides matching TRBD1. The V and J ends lost 4 bases and 6 bases, in that order; junction bases with no gene match: 5. CDR1 SGHRS and CDR2 YFSETQ come from the germline V gene. The CDR3 has 14 residues. CDR3 DNA: TGCGCCAGCAGCGCACAGGGGGCAGGTCAGCCCCAGCATTTT. This codes for CASSAQGAGQPQHF.

This clonotype came up many times. The chain links TRBV18 to TRBJ1-5; D gene uncertain. CDR3 size: 14 residues. Germline values: CDR1 KGHSH, CDR2 LQKENI. V lost 6 bases, J lost 3 bases, and 12 bases lay in between. CDR3 nucleotides: TGTGCCAGCTCCGTCGGGCAGCCCAATCAGCCCCAGCATTTT. Protein sequence: CASSVGQPNQPQHF.

This clonotype was seen a handful of times. The chain couples TRBV12-3 or TRBV12-4 to TRBJ1-3; D remains unclear. The CDR3 totals 14 residues. The V gene lost 8 bases and the J gene lost 4 bases, with 15 bases spanning the gap. CDR3: CASGPGGFGNTIYF. The CDR3 region has the DNA TGTGCCAGCGGTCCCGGAGGGTTCGGAAACACCATATATTTT.

This clonotype was counted many times. The chain couples TRBV12-5 to TRBJ1-1, with no clear D. The CDR3 totals 15 residues. Germline CDR1 is LGHNT and CDR2 is FRNRAP. The germline V and J ends were trimmed by 6 bases and 3 bases, with 17 bases remaining between them. Written as DNA, the CDR3 is TGTGCTAGTGGCCAATCCACCTCGGGAGACACTGAAGCTTTCTTT. It translates to CASGQSTSGDTEAFF.

This clonotype was seen just once. One base away lies a much larger clone, so this may be a sequencing read error. The J gene is TRBJ1-1, the V gene TRBV18, with D possibly matching TRBD1 (5 bases). CDR1 is KGHSH and CDR2 is LQKENI in the germline V gene. CDR3 length equals 15 residues. CDR3 in amino acids: CASSLQGNGDTEALF. DNA for the CDR3: TGTGCCAGCTCACTCCAGGGAAATGGAGACACTGAAGCTCTCTTT.

This clonotype has just a few counts. The chain is built from TRBV20-1 and TRBJ2-5; the D gene is possibly TRBD2 (6 bases). Germline CDR1 reads DFQATT; CDR2 reads SNEGSKA (reference sequence). Trimming removed 0 bases at V and 5 bases at J, with 13 bases between. The CDR3 extends over 14 amino acids. This CDR3 is CSARDSEGMETQYF. The CDR3 DNA follows: TGCAGTGCTAGAGATTCGGAGGGGATGGAGACCCAGTACTTC.

This clonotype was detected ten times or more. The CDR3 protein is CASGTGSTYEQYF. The CDR3 DNA is TGTGCCTCCGGGACAGGAAGTACCTACGAGCAGTACTTC. The chain couples TRBV27 to TRBJ2-7; 8 nucleotides match TRBD1. Unmatched junction bases numbered 8, after V lost 11 bases and J lost 2 bases. Germline CDR1 reads MNHEY; CDR2 reads SMNVEV (reference sequence). This CDR3 region has 13 residues.

This clonotype was observed at least ten times. The chain links TRBV5-6 to TRBJ2-1; no firm D call. Trimming cost V 6 bases and J 8 bases, with 18 bases left between them. Germline V gene sequence: CDR1 SGHDT, CDR2 YYEEEE. This CDR3 region has 14 residues. CDR3 amino acids: CASIPGYTIDEQFF. The CDR3 DNA reads TGTGCCAGCATTCCAGGATATACAATCGATGAGCAGTTCTTC.

The count of this clonotype is one. A much larger clone lies one base from this, so it may be a read error. The V call is TRBV7-6, the J call TRBJ1-1, with 8 bases fitting TRBD1. The CDR3 contains 15 residues. V shed 5 bases and J 4 bases; nucleotides not matched to a gene: 9. CDR1 SGHVS and CDR2 FNYEAQ come from the germline V gene. The chain's CDR3 is CASSTRQGMSTEAFF. The CDR3 DNA sequence: TGTGCCAGCAGCACTCGACAGGGGATGAGCACTGAAGCTTTCTTT.

The V and J genes are TRBV3-1 and TRBJ1-5; D possibly corresponds to TRBD1 (5 bases). V was trimmed by 3 bases and J by 4 bases, leaving 7 bases between them. This CDR3 is built from 13 residues. Looked up from germline, CDR1 is LGHDT and CDR2 is YNNKEL (reference sequence). The CDR3 DNA sequence: TGTGCCAGCAGCCAGCAGGGAAATCAGCCCCAGCATTTT. Translating it yields CASSQQGNQPQHF. The entire variable domain, with the rest obtained from reference TRBV3-1 and TRBJ1-5, is as follows: DTAVSQTPKYLVTQMGNDKSIKCEQNLGHDTMYWYKQDSKKFLKIMFSYNNKELIINETVPNRFSPKSPDKAHLNLHINSLELGDSAVYFCASSQQGNQPQHFGDGTRLSIL.

At least ten counts were recorded for this clonotype. The chain employs TRBV6-2 or TRBV6-3 and TRBJ2-7, with 11 positions matching TRBD2. Germline values: CDR1 MNHEY, CDR2 SVGEGT. The CDR3 has 14 residues. Trimming removed 7 bases from V and 0 bases from J; junction bases left unmatched: 2. The CDR3 loop reads CASTGLAVSYEQYF. The CDR3 DNA is TGTGCCAGCACGGGACTAGCGGTCTCCTACGAGCAGTACTTC.

The genes are TRBV12-5 and TRBJ1-5; TRBD1 agrees at 7 bases. V was clipped by 1 base and J by 7 bases; unmatched bases: 1. Germline CDR1 and CDR2: LGHNT and FRNRAP. This CDR3 has 13 amino acids. DNA of the CDR3: TGTGCTAGTGGTTTGGACAGGGGCCAGCCCCAGCATTTT. Amino acids: CASGLDRGQPQHF.

The chain carries TRBV7-2 and TRBJ1-1; the D is unclear. V dropped 6 bases and J dropped 1 base, with 6 bases sitting between them. Germline assignment: CDR1 SGHTA and CDR2 FQGNSA. This CDR3 comprises 12 residues. CDR3 in amino acids: CASRGSNTEAFF. DNA for the CDR3: TGTGCCAGCAGAGGCTCGAACACTGAAGCTTTCTTT.

This clonotype has at least ten counts. The chain links TRBV7-6 to TRBJ1-2; weak D call: TRBD1 (5 bases). The CDR3 totals 15 residues. Trimming took 5 bases from V and 2 from J, leaving 15 bases between them. The germline V gene has CDR1 SGHVS and CDR2 FNYEAQ. The CDR3 DNA sequence: TGTGCCAGCAGCCCTGGGACGATGGGGAACTATGGCTACACCTTC. This codes for CASSPGTMGNYGYTF.